The entry below gives a single T cell receptor beta chain sequence along with its context. Its antigen is currently unknown. The data derive from a study of OX40 agonist ivuxolimab in advanced cancers. Study at large: The study treated patients with ivuxolimab, an agonistic anti-OX40 (CD134) antibody.

Only in-frame clones appear in the TCRdb table, and some are missing; sequencing was by immunoSEQ multiplex PCR. Among about 86,000 clones listed, roughly 89% were seen once. The germline CDR1 and CDR2 sequences are MNHEY and SMNVEV (reference sequence). The V gene end was trimmed by 5 bases and the J gene end by 3 bases; junction bases not matched to a gene: 5. The CDR3 runs 14 residues. Overall study findings and caveats: Near-lowest levels of clonal expansion characterized partial responders at 0.1-3.0 mg/kg.

The J gene is TRBJ1-1, the V gene TRBV27, with TRBD1 identical over 8 bases. Sequencing was performed on CD4+ or CD8+ T cells sorted from blood, taken in a trial of the OX40 agonist ivuxolimab. This clonotype originated in an adult with an advanced solid tumor such as melanoma, head and neck, liver or kidney cancer. CDR3 sequence reads: CASSARQGYTEAFF. The DNA of the CDR3 is TGTGCCAGCAGTGCACGACAGGGGTACACTGAAGCTTTCTTT.